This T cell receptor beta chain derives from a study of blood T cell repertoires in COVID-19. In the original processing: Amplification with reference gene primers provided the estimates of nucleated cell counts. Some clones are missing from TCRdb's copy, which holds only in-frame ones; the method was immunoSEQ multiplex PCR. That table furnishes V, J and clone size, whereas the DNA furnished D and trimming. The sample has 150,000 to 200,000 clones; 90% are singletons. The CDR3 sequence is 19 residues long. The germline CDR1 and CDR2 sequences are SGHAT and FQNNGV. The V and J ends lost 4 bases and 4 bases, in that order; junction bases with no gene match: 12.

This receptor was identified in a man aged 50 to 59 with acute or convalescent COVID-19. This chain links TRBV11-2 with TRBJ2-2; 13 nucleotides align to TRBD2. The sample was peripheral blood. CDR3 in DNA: TGTGCCAGCAGCTCCCACAAGCCGGGACTAGCGGGATTCACCGGGGAGCTGTTTTTT. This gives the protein CASSSHKPGLAGFTGELFF.